This passage covers 6 T cell receptor beta chains from one sample sequenced in a study of blood T cell repertoires in COVID-19. The repertoire was sequenced with immunoSEQ multiplex PCR; TCRdb's copy has only in-frame clones and lacks some. The sample lists 200,000 or so clones, 88% occurring once. The sequencing input was PBMCs or T cells enriched from blood (not recorded which). Source of these receptors: a woman in her twenties or thirties who had been exposed to COVID-19.

This chain links TRBV3-1 (or the pseudogene TRBV3-2) with TRBJ2-5, with TRBD1 matching over 7 bases. V gave up 5 bases and J gave up 5 bases; unmatched junction bases: 11. Germline V lookup: CDR1 LGHDT, CDR2 YNNKEL (reference sequence). This CDR3 is 15 amino acids long. As DNA, the CDR3 is TGTGCCAGCAGCTACGGACAGGTCCTCCGGGAGACCCAGTACTTC. Translation: CASSYGQVLRETQYF.

This clone occurred once. The rearrangement joins TRBV9 to TRBJ2-6; D is uncertain. This CDR3 region has 15 residues. Germline CDR1 is SGDLS and CDR2 is YYNGEE. The germline V and J ends were trimmed by 2 bases and 2 bases, with 8 bases remaining between them. The CDR3 DNA reads as TGTGCCAGCAGCGTGCGAGAACCTGGGGCCAACGTCCTGACTTTC. Residues: CASSVREPGANVLTF. The variable domain in full, with the rest retrieved from reference TRBV9 and TRBJ2-6, is DSGVTQTPKHLITATGQRVTLRCSPRSGDLSVYWYQQSLDQGLQFLIQYYNGEERAKGNILERFSAQQFPDLHSELNLSSLELGDSALYFCASSVREPGANVLTFGAGSRLTVL.

The J gene is TRBJ1-5, the V gene TRBV30; 9 bases are shared with TRBD1. The CDR3 runs 15 residues. The germline CDR1 and CDR2 sequences are GTSNPN and SVGIG (reference sequence). Germline trimming cut 1 base from V and 5 bases from J; bases unmatched to any gene: 6. CDR3 protein: CAWSGDRAGDQPQHF. The CDR3 coding sequence is TGTGCCTGGAGTGGGGACAGGGCGGGCGATCAGCCCCAGCATTTT.

In DNA, the CDR3 is TGTGCCTGGAGTTCTATCTACGAGCAGTACTTC. Its protein is CAWSSIYEQYF. J is TRBJ2-7 and V is TRBV30; no clear D gene. The V gene lost 2 bases and the J gene lost 3 bases, with 5 bases spanning the gap. The CDR3 is 11 residues long. Germline V lookup: CDR1 GTSNPN, CDR2 SVGIG (reference sequence).

This clone came up once. The chain joins TRBV2 to TRBJ2-1; TRBD2 matches at 13 bases. The V and J ends lost 8 bases and 4 bases, in that order; junction bases with no gene match: 17. This CDR3 comprises 19 residues. The V gene's germline CDR1 is SNHLY and CDR2 FYNNEI. CDR3: CASSSTGTSGIVGYNEQFF. The CDR3, as DNA: TGTGCCAGCTCCTCTACCGGGACTAGCGGGATCGTTGGGTACAATGAGCAGTTCTTC.

The gene calls are TRBV5-1 and TRBJ1-2; perhaps TRBD1 as D (6 bases). CDR3 length equals 14 residues. Trimming shortened V by 3 bases and J by 2 bases, and 11 bases separated the two germline ends. From germline, CDR1 is SGHRS and CDR2 YFSETQ. The CDR3 loop reads CASSSGALNYGYTF. The CDR3 nucleotides are TGCGCCAGCAGCTCAGGGGCGTTAAACTATGGCTACACCTTC.